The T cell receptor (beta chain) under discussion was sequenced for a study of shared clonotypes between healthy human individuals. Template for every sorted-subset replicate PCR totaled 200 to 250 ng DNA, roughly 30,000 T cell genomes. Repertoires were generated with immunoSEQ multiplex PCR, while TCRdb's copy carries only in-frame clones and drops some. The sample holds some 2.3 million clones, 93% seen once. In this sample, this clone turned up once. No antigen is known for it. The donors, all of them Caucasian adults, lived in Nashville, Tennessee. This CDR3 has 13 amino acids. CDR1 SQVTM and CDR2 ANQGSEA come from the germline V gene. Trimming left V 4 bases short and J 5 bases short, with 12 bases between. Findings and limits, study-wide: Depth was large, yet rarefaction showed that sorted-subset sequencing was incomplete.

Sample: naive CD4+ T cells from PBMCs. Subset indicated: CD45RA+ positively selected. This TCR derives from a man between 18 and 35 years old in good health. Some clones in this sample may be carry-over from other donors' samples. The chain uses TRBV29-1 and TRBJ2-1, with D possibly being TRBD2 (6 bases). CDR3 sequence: CSVGPGVDNEQFF. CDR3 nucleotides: TGCAGCGTTGGTCCGGGGGTGGACAATGAGCAGTTCTTC.